This record concerns one T cell receptor (beta chain) sequence. The germline V gene has CDR1 SGHTA and CDR2 FQGTGA. V lost 5 bases and J 6 bases, leaving 19 bases between the germline ends. This CDR3 has 15 amino acids. Profiled with immunoSEQ multiplex PCR; TCRdb holds only in-frame clones, not every one. The repertoire holds approximately 70,000 clones, with 80% to 95% as singletons. The source of the sample is a study of T cell changes during pregnancy in multiple sclerosis. The V call is TRBV7-3, the J call TRBJ2-5; possible D gene TRBD1, 6 bases. The specimen comprised peripheral blood, sampled in the second trimester of pregnancy. The clonotype originates from a female donor with multiple sclerosis, enrolled in a pregnancy study. CDR3: CASSPSNGRGQTQYF. For the CDR3, the DNA is TGTGCCAGCAGCCCAAGCAATGGCAGGGGCCAGACCCAGTACTTC.